Listed below are T cell receptor beta chains from one sample, sequenced in a study of regulatory T cells in long-lasting Graves disease. TCRdb analysed the multiplex PCR reads with MiXCR anew, one entry per CDR3 protein. This sample has about 310,000 distinct CDR3 sequences, with under 25% found just once. This sample comprised peripheral blood mononuclear cells (PBMCs), obtained when the disease was refractory, from a patient treated with antithyroid drugs. The receptors originated from a female donor with Graves disease. CDR3s include the opening cysteine and the closing phenylalanine or tryptophan. Fields, in order: V gene, clone size, D gene, J gene, CDR3 protein, CDR3 DNA. The D gene is left open where the match is weak. Rows may omit the clone size; those that give it use once, few, many or a size class.

TRBV7-2,.,.,TRBJ2-7,CASSLGDTTYEQYF,TGTGCCAGCAGCTTGGGAGACACGACCTACGAGCAGTACTTC
TRBV6-1,many,.,TRBJ1-2,CASAAPGLNYGYTF,TGTGCCAGCGCGGCTCCGGGACTGAACTATGGCTACACCTTC
TRBV11-2,few,TRBD2,TRBJ2-5,CASSLLGRETQYF,TGTGCCAGCAGCTTACTCGGGAGGGAGACCCAGTACTTC
TRBV20-1,.,.,TRBJ1-6,CSARRDLGSPLHF,TGCAGTGCTAGAAGGGATTTGGGCTCACCCCTCCACTTT
TRBV28,few,.,TRBJ2-7,CASSFRFRDPREQYF,TGTGCCAGCAGCTTCCGATTCCGGGACCCCCGCGAGCAGTACTTC
TRBV12-3/TRBV12-4,many,.,TRBJ1-5,CASSLGRNQPQHF,TGTGCCAGCAGTTTGGGTCGCAATCAGCCCCAGCATTTT
TRBV28,many,.,TRBJ1-2,CASRKTGTGGYTF,TGTGCCAGCAGAAAGACCGGGACCGGGGGCTACACCTTC
TRBV20-1,many,TRBD1,TRBJ1-6,CSASPGQEASPLHF,TGCAGTGCTAGTCCGGGACAGGAAGCCTCACCCCTCCACTTT
TRBV13,.,TRBD1,TRBJ1-2,CASSLVLGTGTGTSANYGYTF,TGTGCCAGCAGCTTAGTCCTCGGGACAGGCACCGGTACCTCTGCTAACTATGGCTACACCTTC
TRBV7-8,.,.,TRBJ1-2,CASSLEPHWDYGYTF,TGTGCCAGCAGCTTAGAACCCCACTGGGACTATGGCTACACCTTC
TRBV3-1,many,.,TRBJ1-1,CASSQGGNTEAFF,TGTGCCAGCAGCCAAGGAGGGAACACTGAAGCTTTCTTT
TRBV2,many,.,TRBJ1-5,CASRLYSNQPQHF,TGTGCCAGCCGACTGTATAGCAATCAGCCCCAGCATTTT
TRBV3-1,many,.,TRBJ2-7,CASSQEWQGGYEQYF,TGTGCCAGCAGCCAAGAATGGCAGGGGGGGTACGAGCAGTACTTC
TRBV19,many,.,TRBJ1-1,CASSIERRTEAFF,TGTGCCAGTAGTATAGAGAGGCGCACTGAAGCTTTCTTT
TRBV7-9,.,.,TRBJ2-5,CASSTTLDSYQETQYF,TGTGCCAGCAGCACAACCCTGGACAGCTACCAAGAGACCCAGTACTTC
TRBV28,many,TRBD1,TRBJ1-4,CASSSGTGGEKLFF,TGTGCCAGCAGTTCAGGGACAGGGGGGGAAAAACTGTTTTTT
TRBV11-2,many,.,TRBJ1-6,CASSLGQDNSPLHF,TGTGCCAGCAGCTTAGGACAGGATAATTCACCCCTCCACTTT
TRBV7-3,many,.,TRBJ1-1,CASSRNRDTEAFF,TGTGCCAGCAGCCGAAACAGGGACACTGAAGCTTTCTTT
TRBV6-2/TRBV6-3,once,TRBD2,TRBJ2-7,CASSYPPFSSGEVSSYEQYF,TGTGCCAGCAGTTACCCACCCTTTTCTAGCGGGGAAGTGAGCTCCTACGAGCAGTACTTC
TRBV30,many,.,TRBJ2-7,CAKTEGGEQYF,TGTGCCAAGACTGAGGGTGGCGAGCAGTACTTC
TRBV4-1,once,.,TRBJ1-1,CASSQDFDLNTEAFF,TGCGCCAGCAGCCAAGATTTTGATCTGAACACTGAAGCTTTCTTT
TRBV6-5,.,TRBD2,TRBJ2-4,CASSYGGRINIAKNIQYF,TGTGCCAGCAGTTACGGCGGGAGGATAAATATAGCCAAAAACATTCAGTACTTC
TRBV6-1,many,TRBD2,TRBJ2-7,CASSKGPGTRDYEQYF,TGTGCCAGCAGTAAAGGTCCCGGGACTAGGGACTACGAGCAGTACTTC